Below, 18 T cell receptor beta chains from the same sample are listed, as sequenced in a study of PD-L1 blockade in urothelial cancer. Only in-frame clones appear in the TCRdb table, and some are missing; sequencing was by immunoSEQ multiplex PCR. The data show about 100,000 clones, around 90% seen once. The material sequenced was PBMCs, taken around atezolizumab (anti-PD-L1) treatment. The source of these receptors is a woman older than 75 with urothelial cancer.

V gene TRBV19 combines with J gene TRBJ2-7; TRBD1 agrees at 9 bases. The CDR3 extends over 14 amino acids. Germline V gene sequence: CDR1 LNHDA, CDR2 SQIVND (reference sequence). V shed 5 bases and J 4 bases; nucleotides not matched to a gene: 6. CDR3 DNA: TGTGCCAGTAGTGCCGGGACAGGGTGGTACGAGCAGTACTTC. Translated: CASSAGTGWYEQYF.

This chain uses TRBV4-2 with TRBJ2-2; D gene unclear. There are 15 residues in the CDR3. V was cut by 1 base and J by 1 base, with 7 bases left in between. The germline V gene has CDR1 LGHNA and CDR2 YNFKEQ. Here the CDR3 reads CASSQASGNTGELFF. The CDR3 DNA follows: TGTGCCAGCAGCCAAGCTTCGGGGAACACCGGGGAGCTGTTTTTT.

This rearrangement joins TRBV11-1 to TRBJ1-1; weak D call: TRBD1 (6 bases). The CDR3 spans 16 residues. Trimming took 4 bases from V and 14 from J, leaving 29 bases between them. Germline V gene lookup returns CDR1 SGHAT and CDR2 FQDESV (reference sequence). CDR3 bases: TGTGCCAGCAGCTCATCGTCTGCTGGGGGCGTTGCTCGACCATTCTTT. Amino acid sequence: CASSSSSAGGVARPFF.

This clone was counted a few times. The chain links TRBV5-4 to TRBJ2-7, with TRBD2 matching over 8 bases. This CDR3 region has 15 residues. Germline trimming cut 0 bases from V and 3 bases from J; bases unmatched to any gene: 5. Germline V gene data show CDR1 as SGHNT and CDR2 as YYREEE (reference sequence). The CDR3 sequence is CASSLGGTSGYEQYF. CDR3 DNA: TGTGCCAGCAGCTTGGGCGGTACTAGCGGCTACGAGCAGTACTTC.

The rearrangement links TRBV2 to TRBJ1-1; D call uncertain. With 6 bases removed from V and 4 bases from J, the gap between germline ends came to 12 bases. Germline V gene sequence: CDR1 SNHLY, CDR2 FYNNEI. The CDR3 runs to 13 residues. CDR3 nucleotides: TGTGCCAGCAGGTACTCGGCGGGCACTGAAGCTTTCTTT. Protein: CASRYSAGTEAFF.

In regard to this clone: Other DNA sequences from this sample encode an identical CDR3 as well. The chain combines TRBV2 with TRBJ2-1; D is possibly TRBD2 (5 bases). The V end lost 6 bases, the J end lost 0 bases, and 9 bases lay between the germline ends. Germline V gene data show CDR1 as SNHLY and CDR2 as FYNNEI. The CDR3 is 14 residues long. The CDR3 spells CASRRESSYNEQFF. CDR3 sequence (DNA): TGTGCCAGCAGAAGGGAGAGCTCCTACAATGAGCAGTTCTTC. Using reference TRBV2 and TRBJ2-1 for the parts outside the CDR3, the full variable domain is EPEVTQTPSHQVTQMGQEVILRCVPISNHLYFYWYRQILGQKVEFLVSFYNNEISEKSEIFDDQFSVERPDGSNFTLKIRSTKLEDSAMYFCASRRESSYNEQFFGPGTRLTVL.

This sequence joins TRBV9 and TRBJ2-7; TRBD2 matches at 7 bases. CDR3 length: 14 amino acids. The V and J ends lost 3 bases and 2 bases, in that order; junction bases with no gene match: 5. Germline-derived CDR1 and CDR2 are SGDLS and YYNGEE. The CDR3 region is CASSGTGTTYEQYF. For the CDR3, the DNA is TGTGCCAGCAGCGGCACCGGGACTACCTACGAGCAGTACTTC.

This rearrangement joins TRBV27 to TRBJ2-7; D gene uncertain. V shed 0 bases and J shed 1 base, with 4 bases lying between them. The CDR3 runs 13 residues. Looked up from germline, CDR1 is MNHEY and CDR2 is SMNVEV (reference sequence). The CDR3 region is CASSLSRSYEQYF. In DNA form, the CDR3 reads TGTGCCAGCAGTTTATCGCGTTCCTACGAGCAGTACTTC.

The chain has TRBV29-1 and TRBJ2-6; no clear D gene. The CDR3 runs 12 residues. V gave up 4 bases and J gave up 9 bases, with 10 bases separating them. Germline loops: CDR1 SQVTM, CDR2 ANQGSEA. CDR3 sequence: CSVAPNNNVLTF. The CDR3 coding sequence is TGCAGCGTTGCACCTAATAACAACGTCCTGACTTTC.

This chain uses TRBV27 with TRBJ2-5, with D perhaps matching TRBD1 (6 bases). This CDR3 has 13 residues. V lost 3 bases, J lost 5 bases, and 10 bases lay in between. Germline lookup yields CDR1 MNHEY and CDR2 SMNVEV (reference sequence). The CDR3 region is CASSFQGRETQYF. The CDR3 bases are TGTGCCAGCAGTTTCCAGGGGCGGGAGACCCAGTACTTC.

The chain carries TRBV6-6 and TRBJ1-3; the D gene is possibly TRBD1 (6 bases). Trimming pared 5 bases from V and 0 bases from J, leaving 11 bases between. CDR1 is MNHNY and CDR2 is SVGAGI in the germline V gene (reference sequence). The CDR3 extends over 15 amino acids. The CDR3 region is CASSADRSSGNTIYF. In DNA, the CDR3 is TGTGCCAGCAGTGCCGACAGGAGCTCTGGAAACACCATATATTTT.

The chain recombines TRBV28 with TRBJ2-3, with TRBD1 matching 9 bases. The V and J ends lost 10 bases and 4 bases, in that order; junction bases with no gene match: 9. Germline V CDR1 and CDR2: MDHEN, SYDVKM. The CDR3 sequence is 14 residues long. The CDR3 bases are TGTGCCACCCTCCGACAGGGGGGGCCAGATACGCAGTATTTT. It yields the protein CATLRQGGPDTQYF.

This rearrangement joins TRBV4-2 to TRBJ1-4; D remains unclear. The V and J ends lost 0 bases and 3 bases respectively, with 11 bases between them. Germline V CDR1 and CDR2: LGHNA, YNFKEQ. This CDR3 comprises 16 residues. The CDR3 region has the DNA TGTGCCAGCAGCCAAGACTTAGGCGGCGCTAATGAAAAACTGTTTTTT. This translates into CASSQDLGGANEKLFF.

The rearrangement joins TRBV15 to TRBJ2-7, with 9 bases identical to TRBD1. The CDR3 sequence is 14 residues long. The junction had 7 bases not matched to a gene; V was cut back by 6 bases and J by 4 bases. Germline V lookup: CDR1 LNHNV, CDR2 YYDKDF (reference sequence). CDR3 sequence reads: CATSKRQGDYEQYF. The CDR3 DNA reads as TGTGCCACCAGTAAAAGACAGGGGGATTACGAGCAGTACTTC.

The J gene is TRBJ2-5, the V gene TRBV19; 13 positions match TRBD2. The CDR3 is made up of 16 amino acids. Germline V gene data show CDR1 as LNHDA and CDR2 as SQIVND (reference sequence). J gave up 4 bases and V 7 bases, and 9 bases lay outside the gene matches. CDR3 bases: TGTGCCAGTAAAAGGACTAGCGGGAGATCCCCAGAGACCCAGTACTTC. Translation: CASKRTSGRSPETQYF.

This clone has a handful of counts. The chain recombines TRBV7-9 with TRBJ2-1, with D uncertain. CDR1 SEHNR and CDR2 FQNEAQ come from the germline V gene (reference sequence). The ends were cut back, 1 base at V and 12 bases at J, with 10 bases in the middle. The CDR3 extends over 12 amino acids. In DNA form, the CDR3 reads TGTGCCAGCAGCTTAGTTGCGTCCCCGCAGTTCTTC. Protein product: CASSLVASPQFF. The whole variable domain, remainder taken from reference TRBV7-9 and TRBJ2-1, is DTGVSQNPRHKITKRGQNVTFRCDPISEHNRLYWYRQTLGQGPEFLTYFQNEAQLEKSRLLSDRFSAERPKGSFSTLEIQRTEQGDSAMYLCASSLVASPQFFGPGTRLTVL.

This sequence joins TRBV7-2 and TRBJ2-1; TRBD2 matches 12 bases. Trimming took 7 bases from V and 6 from J; bases not matched to a gene: 4. The CDR3 has 14 residues. Germline CDR1 SGHTA, CDR2 FQGNSA. CDR3 coding DNA: TGTGCCAGCACCTCTAGCGGGAGGGGCAATGAGCAGTTCTTC. Its protein product is CASTSSGRGNEQFF.

J is TRBJ2-1 and V is TRBV5-1, with no clear D. Germline CDR1 SGHRS, CDR2 YFSETQ. The CDR3 covers 14 residues. Trimming took 0 bases from V and 8 from J, leaving 12 bases between them. CDR3 sequence (DNA): TGCGCCAGCAGCTTGGACGCCTTTCGGGATGAGCAGTTCTTC. Residues: CASSLDAFRDEQFF.